This TCR beta chain was sequenced during a study of molecular identifiers for immune sequencing clone quantification. TCRdb re-called the PCR reads through MiXCR, storing one row per CDR3 protein. This table has some 70,000 distinct CDR3 sequences, around 18% appearing once. This clonotype was detected many times. Germline V gene sequence: CDR1 MGHRA, CDR2 YSYEKL. The CDR3 is 15 amino acids. Trimming left V 3 bases short and J 2 bases short, with 14 bases between. This chain uses TRBV4-1 with TRBJ2-7; maybe TRBD1 (5 bases). The sequenced sample consisted of naive CD8+ T cells from blood, with Jurkat cell RNA spiked in. Subset reported: FACS-sorted CD8+CD4-CCR7+CD45RA+ naive T cells. The source of this sequence is a human donor in good health. Some libraries in this study had Jurkat cell RNA spiked in. CDR3: CASSQVHRLPYEQYF. CDR3 nucleotides: TGCGCCAGCAGCCAGGTCCACAGGTTACCCTACGAGCAGTACTTC.